The subject of this entry is one T cell receptor (beta chain). The sample comes from a study of CD8 T cells in Susac syndrome. Random hexamers served to reverse transcribe roughly 0.45 to 1 ug RNA. TCRdb processed the immunoSEQ multiplex PCR reads anew with MiXCR; each CDR3 protein has one entry. Here the sample spans about 76,000 distinct CDR3 sequences, approximately 93% being singletons. The CDR3 is 14 residues long. The V gene lost 0 bases and the J gene lost 4 bases, with 9 bases spanning the gap. CDR1 is MGHRA, CDR2 YSYEKL, per germline. Sequencing of TCR beta was undertaken in CD8+ and CD4+ T cells derived from blood.

Input material: CD8+ T cells from PBMCs. V usage is TRBV4-1 and J usage is TRBJ1-1; D ambiguous. The TCR was taken from a human donor with Susac syndrome. The CDR3 DNA is TGCGCCAGCAGCCAAGAGCCGGGGATCACTGAAGCTTTCTTT. Protein: CASSQEPGITEAFF.